This TCR beta chain was sequenced in a study of OX40 agonist ivuxolimab in advanced cancers. Overall study: Previous treatment with anti-PD-1, anti-PD-L1 or anti-CTLA-4 therapy was allowed; 40% had received some.

There are 11 residues in the CDR3. In germline, CDR1 is SQVTM, CDR2 ANQGSEA. Sequenced by immunoSEQ multiplex PCR; TCRdb stores in-frame clones only, minus some. The data show some 150,000 clones, over 75% seen once. As to this clone: Germline is not matched at one junction end, which may reflect a read error.

The rearrangement links TRBV29-1 to TRBJ2-5, with D hard to call. This receptor was identified in an adult with an advanced solid tumor such as melanoma, head and neck, liver or kidney cancer. This specimen consisted of CD4+ or CD8+ T cells sorted from blood, obtained in a trial of the OX40 agonist ivuxolimab. The CDR3 region has the DNA TGCAGCGTGGAAGGGCAAGAGACCCAGTACTTC. This codes for CSVEGQETQYF.